The clone carrying this T cell receptor (beta chain) appeared a few times. Its antigen is as yet unknown. The authors isolated CD4+ T cells after roughly eleven days of culture. The source of the sample is a study of vaccination effects on CD4 cells after COVID-19. V gave up 2 bases and J gave up 5 bases, with 9 bases separating them. Germline V gene lookup returns CDR1 MNHEY and CDR2 SMNVEV (reference sequence). CDR3 length equals 13 residues. Assay: immunoSEQ multiplex PCR; the TCRdb copy retains only in-frame clones and omits some. Of tens of thousands of clones listed, about two thirds are singletons.

The sample was CD4+ T cells from PBMCs cultured without peptide, taken before COVID-19 vaccination. The TCR sequence derives from a human donor who had a prior SARS-CoV-2 infection. J is TRBJ1-1 and V is TRBV27, with D uncertain. The CDR3 region is CASSLRVGTEAFF. The DNA of the CDR3 is TGTGCCAGCAGTTTAAGGGTCGGAACTGAAGCTTTCTTT.